This TCR beta chain was identified in a study of T cell responses to AZD1222 COVID-19 vaccine. Study-level findings and limits: Targets within unmutated variant regions were reportedly found for nearly half of spike-specific TCRs.

Concerning this clone: What it recognizes is unknown.

TCRdb's copy holds only in-frame clones and misses some; the assay was immunoSEQ multiplex PCR. The table lists 150,000 to 200,000 clones, more than 80% of them singletons. V lost 6 bases and J 0 bases, leaving 7 bases between the germline ends. This CDR3 has 13 residues. The source was peripheral blood, collected 28 days after the second dose of the MenACWY control vaccine. This sequence originates from an adult who received the MenACWY meningococcal vaccine as a control. The chain employs TRBV12-3 or TRBV12-4 and TRBJ2-3; unclear D gene. In nucleotides, the CDR3 is TGTGCCAGCAGGACGGCGAGCACAGATACGCAGTATTTT. It translates to CASRTASTDTQYF.